This TCR beta chain was sequenced in a study of T cells in Graves' hyperthyroidism and ophthalmopathy (dated by TCRdb to between 2018 and 2020). Broadly, across the study: TCR V-J signatures able to tell the groups apart were searched for in a discovery cohort of 90 to 100 patients, of whom under 45 had Graves' ophthalmopathy and roughly 59 had stable Graves' hyperthyroidism. The paper describes TCR Vbeta CDR3 sequencing of more than 120 peripheral blood samples, made up of 43 ophthalmopathy patients, around 78 hyperthyroidism patients and 17 progressor patients. The 100 discovery patients were randomly split 7:3 into training and test sets. Prospective prediction of ophthalmopathy was tested in an independent validation cohort consisting of 18 hyperthyroidism patients and approximately 16 patients who later progressed to ophthalmopathy. After blood sampling, hyperthyroidism patients were treated with methimazole at a starting dose of 30 mg daily, and ophthalmopathy patients were treated with high-dose intravenous methylprednisolone. Thyroid tissue and blood T-cell repertoires from over 5 Graves' hyperthyroidism patients were also compared in the study. The research as a whole found: Most expanded thyroid clonotypes (frequency above 0.001) were also detected in blood, suggesting blood repertoires may reflect thyroid immune responses. Ophthalmopathy was separated from stable hyperthyroidism by a 13 V-J signature model, with approximately 85% sensitivity and roughly 81% specificity obtained in cross-validation and 80%/75% obtained in testing. No statistical method was used to fix the sample size in advance, and group allocation was not hidden from the investigators. In validation, the model predicted progression to ophthalmopathy a median of 6.5 months before onset, with approximately 68% sensitivity and just under 75% specificity.

Stable Graves' hyperthyroidism was defined as no progression to ophthalmopathy during 18 months of follow-up. Hyperthyroidism patients were newly diagnosed, had a disease duration of under 2 months, and were aged 18 to 65 years. The study excluded patients with uncontrolled infections, other autoimmune diseases, pregnancy or lactation. Diagnoses were established on the basis of clinical symptoms, serum thyroxine and TRAb, thyroid ultrasound, and orbital computed tomography. Trizol reagent was used to extract total RNA, and RNA quality was then checked on an Agilent 2100 Bioanalyzer. Amplification of TCR beta CDR3 regions was carried out from RNA transcripts. The first round of RT-PCR for the TCR CDR3 was performed with the HTBI primer set and the Qiagen OneStep RT-PCR kit. Libraries were constructed in a second round of multiplex PCR, after which size selection and purification were carried out. Paired-end sequencing of the libraries was performed with 100 bp reads on an Illumina HiSeq2000. Under the source paper's analysis protocol: SOAPnuke was used to process the raw data, throwing out any read that contained adapters or uncalled bases, had a mean Phred below 15, or lacked an exact constant-primer or identifier match. COPE v1.2.5 was used to merge the high-quality paired reads, and each unique nucleotide sequence was defined as a clonotype. MiTCR v1.1 was used to align clonotypes to the IMGT TRBV, TRBD and TRBJ reference segments. Analysis was restricted to V-J combinations with a frequency above 0.0001, which covered roughly 99% of repertoires. A TCS score was defined as the ratio between F50 (clonal expansion) and ExV (chaos), using BLOSUM62-based TCRdist between CDR3 peptides within each V-J. Welch's t-statistics and random forest reduced approximately 520 V-J features to around 14, which were used in a naive Bayes classifier (R e1071). TCRdb reprocessed the public reads (quality trimming at Q25 with fastp, clone calling with MiXCR) and kept in-frame beta chains. Rows with a matching CDR3 protein are joined into one entry that keeps the most common DNA and genes. TCRdb's processing, not the authors' own work, is the source of the V and J calls. The table for this sample lists hundreds of thousands of distinct CDR3 sequences; 40% to 55% of them were counted only once. The ten top clones hold approximately 8.2% of the sample.

This clonotype was seen a single time. Its antigen remains undetermined. Nothing much larger sits one base from this clone, and base qualities are not available. Weak support is all one read offers. Specimen: peripheral blood or thyroid tissue (not recorded which). This clonotype was sampled from a woman younger than 35 with Graves' hyperthyroidism. Donor details come from another sample of the same person, matched by shared clones.

The DNA sequence is given as TGTGCCAGCAGCTATGAGACAGTCCAAGAGACCCAGTACTTC. The encoded protein is CASSYETVQETQYF. The chain is encoded by TRBV7-6 joined to TRBJ2-5, and possibly TRBD1, on 5 matching bases. The V and J ends are trimmed by 4 bases and 1 base, leaving 10 bases between them. Taken from the germline V gene, the CDR1 and CDR2 loops are SGHVS and FNYEAQ. The CDR3 sequence holds 14 residues, the cysteine and phenylalanine included. Left in the record is the CDR3 DNA by itself, 42 bases read in frame from the first base.